This TCR beta chain comes out of a study of T cell changes during pregnancy in multiple sclerosis (dated by TCRdb to 2018 to 2020). Regarding the study in general: Changes in the T cell repertoire over the course of pregnancy were examined in this study in women with multiple sclerosis.

CDR1 and CDR2 (SGHTA, FQGNSA) derive from the germline V gene. The CDR3 has 13 amino acids, counting the end cysteine and phenylalanine. Only the CDR3 portion is preserved as DNA: 39 bases, with reading frame beginning at the first base. Trimming removed 2 bases from V and 4 bases from J, leaving 6 bases between the germline ends. For this clone: Its antigen has not been determined. No base-level quality is on record; no much larger clone is a single base apart.

The library was produced with the immunoSEQ multiplex PCR assay. TCRdb stores this immuneACCESS table with in-frame sequences only. Part of the clones is absent; in the studies checked, under half of the shortfall reflects unresolved V genes, and no reason is known for the rest. Here the sample has 65,000 to 95,000 clones; 93% occur a single time. The ten largest clones take up 2.5% to 3% of the sample. The origin of this receptor is a female donor in good health, enrolled as a control in a pregnancy study. This sequence uses TRBV7-2 and TRBJ2-1, with the D gene too uncertain to name. This specimen was peripheral blood, taken after pregnancy. The bases read TGTGCCAGCAGCTTATCGTCGTACAATGAGCAGTTCTTC. Its protein product is CASSLSSYNEQFF.